Shown below are 30 T cell receptor beta chains from a single sample sequenced in a study of CD8+ T cells in alopecia areata. Treatment denoted: oral pan-JAK inhibitor, 5-10 mg twice daily. After isolation, RNA underwent reverse transcription to generate cDNA as the sequencing template. Profiled with immunoSEQ multiplex PCR; TCRdb holds only in-frame clones, not every one. The sample carries some 120,000 clones, approximately 60% recorded once. Sequencing used CD4+ T cells sorted from blood, obtained at week 4, from a patient treated with tofacitinib. The source is a human donor with alopecia areata.

V is TRBV7-8 and J is TRBJ2-5, with TRBD2 matching over 11 bases. V lost 0 bases and J lost 1; bases outside the gene matches: 4. In germline, CDR1 is SGHVS, CDR2 FQNEAQ. The CDR3 loop spans 17 amino acids. CDR3 sequence (DNA): TGTGCCAGCAGCTTAGCTAGCGGGGGGGCCGGCCAAGAGACCCAGTACTTC. Its translation: CASSLASGGAGQETQYF.

This clone has a handful of counts. The V and J genes are TRBV5-1 and TRBJ2-5, with D maybe TRBD2 (5 bases). Trimming removed 0 bases at V and 1 base at J, with 7 bases between. The V gene's germline CDR1 is SGHRS and CDR2 YFSETQ. This CDR3 comprises 14 residues. In nucleotides, the CDR3 is TGCGCCAGCAGCTTGGTAGCGACCCAAGAGACCCAGTACTTC. Protein: CASSLVATQETQYF. The full variable domain, completed using reference TRBV5-1 and TRBJ2-5, is KAGVTQTPRYLIKTRGQQVTLSCSPISGHRSVSWYQQTPGQGLQFLFEYFSETQRNKGNFPGRFSGRQFSNSRSEMNVSTLELGDSALYLCASSLVATQETQYFGPGTRLLVL.

This clone was detected ten times or more. The chain recombines TRBV27 with TRBJ1-2, with 9 bases lining up with TRBD1. Per the germline V gene, CDR1 is MNHEY and CDR2 is SMNVEV (reference sequence). V shed 0 bases, J shed 7 bases, and the junction held 6 bases outside the gene matches. The CDR3 length is 15 residues. The DNA of the CDR3 is TGTGCCAGCAGTTTATCGAACAGGGGGCTAGGTGGCTACACCTTC. Translating it yields CASSLSNRGLGGYTF.

The chain couples TRBV6-5 to TRBJ2-6; possibly TRBD1 for D (6 bases). Germline V gene sequence: CDR1 MNHEY, CDR2 SVGAGI. This CDR3 region has 16 residues. Trimming took 0 bases from V and 3 from J, leaving 9 bases between them. The DNA for the CDR3 is TGTGCCAGCAGTTACTCGTTGACAGGTGGGGCCAACGTCCTGACTTTC. Encoded protein: CASSYSLTGGANVLTF.

V usage is TRBV5-1 and J usage is TRBJ2-4, with D tentatively TRBD2 (5 bases). This CDR3 has 13 residues. V was pared by 5 bases and J by 1 base, with 7 bases between. The germline V gene encodes CDR1 SGHRS and CDR2 YFSETQ. CDR3 protein: CASSDYAKNIQYF. The CDR3 region has the DNA TGCGCCAGCAGTGACTACGCCAAAAACATTCAGTACTTC.

The gene calls are TRBV4-3 and TRBJ2-2, with unresolved D. Trimming stripped 2 bases from V and 2 bases from J, with 9 bases between. The CDR3 is 15 amino acids. Germline V lookup: CDR1 LGHNA, CDR2 YSLEER. The CDR3: CASSQKAYNTGELFF. The DNA for the CDR3 is TGCGCCAGCAGCCAAAAGGCTTACAACACCGGGGAGCTGTTTTTT.

J is TRBJ2-4 and V is TRBV28, with 10 bases matching TRBD1. The CDR3 covers 15 residues. Germline V gives CDR1 MDHEN, CDR2 SYDVKM. J lost 1 base, V lost 7 bases, and 4 bases had no gene match. CDR3 loop: CASNPTGGAKNIQYF. DNA for the CDR3: TGTGCCAGCAACCCGACAGGGGGCGCCAAAAACATTCAGTACTTC. The entire variable domain, with the rest obtained from reference TRBV28 and TRBJ2-4, is as follows: DVKVTQSSRYLVKRTGEKVFLECVQDMDHENMFWYRQDPGLGLRLIYFSYDVKMKEKGDIPEGYSVSREKKERFSLILESASTNQTSMYLCASNPTGGAKNIQYFGAGTRLSVL.

The chain carries TRBV29-1 and TRBJ1-2, with 12 nucleotides matching TRBD1. This CDR3 has 14 amino acids. Unmatched junction bases numbered 8, after V lost 8 bases and J lost 4 bases. Germline V gene data show CDR1 as SQVTM and CDR2 as ANQGSEA. The CDR3 DNA is TGCAGCTCCATCGGGACAGGGGGCCTCTATGGCTACACCTTC. The encoded protein is CSSIGTGGLYGYTF.

Concerning this clone itself: Within the sample, other DNA sequences also encode this same CDR3. This chain links TRBV5-6 with TRBJ2-1; 8 nucleotides align to TRBD1. Germline V CDR1 and CDR2: SGHDT, YYEEEE. The CDR3 is 16 residues long. With V trimmed by 3 bases and J by 2 bases, 7 bases remained unmatched. The CDR3 protein is CASSSGQGGPYNEQFF. The CDR3 DNA reads as TGTGCCAGCAGCTCCGGACAGGGTGGCCCCTACAATGAGCAGTTCTTC.

The J gene is TRBJ2-7, the V gene TRBV2, with TRBD1 identical over 12 bases. Looked up from germline, CDR1 is SNHLY and CDR2 is FYNNEI. After removal of 4 bases from V and 6 bases from J, the junction contained 7 bases not matched to a gene. This CDR3 comprises 15 residues. CDR3 region: CASSVGTGGTIEQYF. CDR3 DNA sequence: TGTGCCAGCAGTGTTGGGACAGGGGGCACGATCGAGCAGTACTTC.

V gene TRBV30 combines with J gene TRBJ2-3; D may be TRBD1 (5 bases). Germline values: CDR1 GTSNPN, CDR2 SVGIG (reference sequence). The V and J ends lost 5 bases and 0 bases respectively, with 9 bases between them. There are 13 residues in the CDR3. The CDR3 nucleotides are TGTGCCTGGCAGGGTGGCAGCACAGATACGCAGTATTTT. Protein: CAWQGGSTDTQYF. Full variable domain (missing parts from reference TRBV30 and TRBJ2-3): SQTIHQWPATLVQPVGSPLSLECTVEGTSNPNLYWYRQAAGRGLQLLFYSVGIGQISSEVPQNLSASRPQDRQFILSSKKLLLSDSGFYLCAWQGGSTDTQYFGPGTRLTVL.

V usage is TRBV4-1 and J usage is TRBJ2-1; D remains unclear. The CDR3 totals 13 residues. V was clipped by 0 bases and J by 8 bases, with 8 bases between them. Germline CDR1 MGHRA, CDR2 YSYEKL. The CDR3 DNA reads as TGCGCCAGCAGCCAAGACCGCGCGCATGAGCAGTTCTTC. It specifies CASSQDRAHEQFF.

This clone came up a few times. The CDR3 here is CASSLPQETQYF. CDR3 DNA: TGTGCCAGCAGTTTACCACAAGAGACCCAGTACTTC. The chain recombines TRBV28 with TRBJ2-5; D is undetermined. CDR3 length equals 12 residues. Per germline, CDR1 MDHEN and CDR2 SYDVKM. The V end was cut by 2 bases, the J end by 2 bases, with 3 bases between.

The table lists this clone with a few counts. The chain has TRBV30 and TRBJ2-2; 7 nucleotides match TRBD2. Germline V gene lookup returns CDR1 GTSNPN and CDR2 SVGIG (reference sequence). The V segment lost 2 bases and the J segment 4 bases; nucleotides outside the gene matches: 7. The CDR3 totals 15 residues. CDR3 sequence reads: CAWSNNGRITGELFF. The CDR3 region has the DNA TGTGCCTGGAGTAATAACGGGAGGATCACCGGGGAGCTGTTTTTT.

This rearrangement joins TRBV5-1 to TRBJ1-2; 12 bases fit TRBD1. CDR3 length: 15 residues. The V segment lost 2 bases and the J segment 6 bases; nucleotides outside the gene matches: 5. From germline, CDR1 is SGHRS and CDR2 YFSETQ. CDR3 in amino acids: CASSFQGQGADGYTF. For the CDR3, the DNA is TGCGCCAGCAGCTTTCAGGGACAGGGGGCGGATGGCTACACCTTC. Combining the CDR3 with reference TRBV5-1 and TRBJ1-2 gives the whole variable domain KAGVTQTPRYLIKTRGQQVTLSCSPISGHRSVSWYQQTPGQGLQFLFEYFSETQRNKGNFPGRFSGRQFSNSRSEMNVSTLELGDSALYLCASSFQGQGADGYTFGSGTRLTVV.

V is TRBV9 and J is TRBJ2-5; no firm D call. This CDR3 region has 15 residues. The germline V and J ends were trimmed by 4 bases and 1 base, with 14 bases remaining between them. Germline V gives CDR1 SGDLS, CDR2 YYNGEE. CDR3 in DNA: TGTGCCAGCAGCTCACGACCAAGTATCCAAGAGACCCAGTACTTC. This encodes CASSSRPSIQETQYF.

J is TRBJ2-7 and V is TRBV27; TRBD2 agrees at 11 bases. J lost 3 bases, V lost 4 bases, and 5 bases had no gene match. This CDR3 is built from 15 residues. Germline CDR1 MNHEY, CDR2 SMNVEV (reference sequence). The CDR3 spells CASSWNGLAGYEQYF. The CDR3 DNA follows: TGTGCCAGCAGTTGGAATGGACTAGCGGGCTACGAGCAGTACTTC.

The chain is built from TRBV2 and TRBJ1-1; TRBD1 is a possible D gene (6 bases). Germline values: CDR1 SNHLY, CDR2 FYNNEI. The CDR3 extends over 15 amino acids. With 6 bases removed from V and 0 bases from J, the gap between germline ends came to 14 bases. For the CDR3, the DNA is TGTGCCAGCAGGGTATGGACAGATATGAACACTGAAGCTTTCTTT. This gives the protein CASRVWTDMNTEAFF. Based on the CDR3 plus reference TRBV2 and TRBJ1-1, the full variable domain is EPEVTQTPSHQVTQMGQEVILRCVPISNHLYFYWYRQILGQKVEFLVSFYNNEISEKSEIFDDQFSVERPDGSNFTLKIRSTKLEDSAMYFCASRVWTDMNTEAFFGQGTRLTVV.

This sequence joins TRBV2 and TRBJ1-1, with TRBD1 as a possible D gene (5 bases). Germline-derived CDR1 and CDR2 are SNHLY and FYNNEI. Trimming took off 8 bases at V and 1 base at J, with 8 bases between the two ends. CDR3 length: 12 residues. The CDR3 is CASVGQNTEAFF. Here the CDR3 DNA reads TGTGCCAGCGTTGGACAGAACACTGAAGCTTTCTTT.

J is TRBJ1-2 and V is TRBV29-1; a possible D gene is TRBD1 (5 bases). Germline CDR1 and CDR2: SQVTM and ANQGSEA. The ends were cut back, 8 bases at V and 5 bases at J, with 15 bases in the middle. The CDR3 is 12 residues long. The chain's CDR3 is CSTRRGDYGYTF. The CDR3 DNA sequence: TGCAGCACCCGACGGGGGGATTATGGCTACACCTTC.

This clone was picked up a small number of times. The gene calls are TRBV29-1 and TRBJ2-5; 9 nucleotides line up with TRBD2. CDR1 is SQVTM, CDR2 ANQGSEA, per germline. The CDR3 sequence is 13 residues long. The J segment lost 2 bases and the V segment lost 5 bases, leaving 3 bases of the junction unmatched. As DNA, the CDR3 is TGCAGCGTTACAGGACTAGCGCAAGAGACCCAGTACTTC. Amino acids: CSVTGLAQETQYF.

The J gene is TRBJ2-5, the V gene TRBV4-3, with 8 bases lining up with TRBD2. Germline V lookup: CDR1 LGHNA, CDR2 YSLEER. This CDR3 comprises 17 residues. J gave up 5 bases and V 0 bases, and 11 bases lay outside the gene matches. For the CDR3, the DNA is TGCGCCAGCAGCCAAGAGGTCCAGCGGGGGCTCCAGGAGACCCAGTACTTC. Translated, it gives CASSQEVQRGLQETQYF.

In its sample, this clone was seen a few times. V usage is TRBV10-2 and J usage is TRBJ1-5; possible D gene TRBD1, 5 bases. The CDR3 consists of 14 residues. Germline values: CDR1 WSHSY, CDR2 SAAADI. Trimming took off 3 bases at V and 0 bases at J, with 6 bases between the two ends. The CDR3 nucleotides are TGCGCCAGCAGTGACAGGGCTAGCAATCAGCCCCAGCATTTT. Protein product: CASSDRASNQPQHF.

The V gene is TRBV29-1, the J gene TRBJ1-1; 7 nucleotides agree with TRBD1. Germline values: CDR1 SQVTM, CDR2 ANQGSEA. The J segment lost 4 bases and the V segment lost 6 bases, leaving 11 bases of the junction unmatched. This CDR3 has 14 residues. For the CDR3, the DNA is TGCAGCGTCTGGGTTGACAGGGTGGCCACTGAAGCTTTCTTT. This translates into CSVWVDRVATEAFF.

This clone has just a few counts. The chain carries TRBV7-3 and TRBJ1-1, with D maybe TRBD1 (6 bases). Germline V gives CDR1 SGHTA, CDR2 FQGTGA. CDR3 length: 14 residues. V gave up 2 bases and J gave up 5 bases, with 12 bases separating them. CDR3 DNA sequence: TGTGCCAGCAGCTTAGGAACAGGGAGGACTGAAGCTTTCTTT. Translated, it gives CASSLGTGRTEAFF.

J is TRBJ2-3 and V is TRBV4-3; D is uncertain. The CDR3 length is 14 residues. In germline, CDR1 is LGHNA, CDR2 YSLEER. V was clipped by 3 bases and J by 4 bases, with 11 bases between them. The CDR3 here is CASSHSQLPDTQYF. DNA for the CDR3: TGCGCCAGCAGCCATTCACAGTTACCAGATACGCAGTATTTT.

This chain links TRBV6-6 with TRBJ2-6; D assignment may be TRBD1 or TRBD2 (5 bases each). This CDR3 spans 16 amino acids. V lost 2 bases and J 1 base, leaving 9 bases between the germline ends. Germline CDR1 is MNHNY and CDR2 is SVGAGI (reference sequence). The CDR3 nucleotides are TGTGCCAGCAGTTACAGTGGGGGTTCTGGGGCCAACGTCCTGACTTTC. Its translation: CASSYSGGSGANVLTF.

This clone has a count of ten or more. The chain recombines TRBV5-1 with TRBJ2-7; 8 bases align to TRBD1. CDR1 and CDR2 (germline): SGHRS, YFSETQ. V trimming: 0 bases; J trimming: 4 bases; junction bases outside the gene matches: 3. The length of the CDR3 is 14 residues. Written as DNA, the CDR3 is TGCGCCAGCAGCTTGGGAGACAGGGGTTACGAGCAGTACTTC. It codes for CASSLGDRGYEQYF.

V usage is TRBV4-2 and J usage is TRBJ1-2; D remains ambiguous. The CDR3 sequence is 14 residues long. V was shortened by 0 bases and J by 4 bases, with 9 bases between the two germline ends. Germline V gene sequence: CDR1 LGHNA, CDR2 YNFKEQ. The CDR3 here is CASSQDTVAYGYTF. CDR3 nucleotides: TGTGCCAGCAGCCAAGACACTGTCGCCTATGGCTACACCTTC.

This clone was counted between two and nine times. The rearrangement uses TRBV30 and TRBJ1-5, with a possible D match to TRBD1 (6 bases). Germline V gene data show CDR1 as GTSNPN and CDR2 as SVGIG (reference sequence). V shed 5 bases and J shed 2 bases, with 16 bases lying between them. The CDR3 is made up of 15 amino acids. The CDR3 loop is CAWADSPEGNQPQHF. The CDR3 nucleotides read TGTGCCTGGGCGGACAGTCCGGAGGGCAATCAGCCCCAGCATTTT.